This entry describes one TCR beta chain. Authors' analysis steps: Amplification with reference gene primers provided the estimates of nucleated cell counts. Sequencing used immunoSEQ multiplex PCR; TCRdb keeps in-frame clones, though not all of them. V and J calls and clone size follow that table, whereas D and trimming were derived from the DNA. The sample contains about 400,000 clones, about 89% of which appear only once. Those enrolled, adults aged roughly 18 to 89 years, came from 25 or so US areas. The source of the sample is a study of blood T cell repertoires in COVID-19. Study context: Acute-phase and convalescent COVID-19 samples originated in the United States, Italy and Spain.

The CDR3 length is 15 residues. The germline CDR1 and CDR2 sequences are SGHVS and FQNEAQ. V was clipped by 5 bases and J by 4 bases; unmatched bases: 7. The chain links TRBV7-8 to TRBJ2-2; 7 nucleotides align to TRBD2. The receptor's source is a man in his forties in a cohort exposed to, infected with or recovered from COVID-19 (not recorded which). Material for sequencing was PBMCs or T cells enriched from blood (not recorded which). CDR3 protein: CASSKSSGGTGELFF. The DNA of the CDR3 is TGTGCCAGCAGCAAATCTAGCGGTGGCACCGGGGAGCTGTTTTTT.